This TCR beta chain was recovered during a study of OX40 agonist ivuxolimab in advanced cancers. Profiling relied on immunoSEQ multiplex PCR, and the TCRdb table lists in-frame clones only, not all of them. The sample includes some 86,000 clones, about nine tenths of them seen just once. Germline values: CDR1 SGHNT, CDR2 YENEEA. V lost 5 bases and J 2 bases, leaving 9 bases between the germline ends. The CDR3 runs to 13 residues. A single count supports this clone. V is TRBV11-3 and J is TRBJ2-5; D not resolved. This sample comprised CD4+ or CD8+ T cells sorted from blood, obtained in a trial of the OX40 agonist ivuxolimab. This sequence was found in an adult with an advanced solid tumor such as melanoma, head and neck, liver or kidney cancer. The CDR3 reads CASSQTLQETQYF. The CDR3 DNA reads TGTGCCAGCAGCCAGACCCTACAAGAGACCCAGTACTTC.